Shown below are 28 T cell receptor beta chains from a single sample sequenced in a study of post-analysis software for immune sequencing data. The antigens of these receptors remain unknown. Unique-molecular-identifier-tagged TCR beta cDNA libraries were used. TCRdb called the PCR reads again in MiXCR, with one record for every CDR3 protein. This table holds about 260,000 distinct CDR3 sequences, about 38% found once. The study's findings and limits: Patients showed TRBV5-6, TRBV5-1 and TRBV20-1 among five TRBV segments more frequent than in controls.

The source material was blood. The source is a girl aged 10 to 17 with multiple sclerosis.

This clonotype was seen at least ten times. The chain recombines TRBV15 with TRBJ1-1; 8 positions agree with TRBD1. The CDR3 totals 15 residues. Germline V lookup: CDR1 LNHNV, CDR2 YYDKDF (reference sequence). With 4 bases clipped from V and 4 bases from J, the junction kept 8 bases outside the gene matches. The chain's CDR3 is CATSTEAGGSTEAFF. The DNA of the CDR3 is TGTGCCACCAGCACCGAAGCAGGGGGCTCCACTGAAGCTTTCTTT.

This clonotype was observed at least ten times. The J gene is TRBJ2-5, the V gene TRBV15, with D possibly TRBD1 on 6 matching bases. This CDR3 has 14 amino acids. Germline CDR1 and CDR2: LNHNV and YYDKDF (reference sequence). V was clipped by 11 bases and J by 4 bases, with 20 bases between them. The CDR3, as DNA: TGTGCCGCCGGGATCAGGGGCGGAGGAGAGACCCAGTACTTC. Translating it yields CAAGIRGGGETQYF.

This clonotype was seen at least ten times. This sequence joins TRBV6-6 and TRBJ1-5; D is possibly TRBD1 (6 bases). The CDR3 covers 16 residues. V was pared by 0 bases and J by 5 bases, with 14 bases between. Germline V gene data show CDR1 as MNHNY and CDR2 as SVGAGI (reference sequence). The CDR3 loop is CASSYSSRGGDQPQHF. For the CDR3, the DNA is TGTGCCAGCAGTTACTCTAGCAGGGGTGGCGATCAGCCCCAGCATTTT.

The chain carries TRBV6-5 and TRBJ2-2; 9 bases match TRBD2. The V gene's germline CDR1 is MNHEY and CDR2 SVGAGI. CDR3 length: 16 residues. J was trimmed by 5 bases and V by 10 bases; bases with no gene match: 14. CDR3 residues: CATRHSGGWGTGELFF. CDR3 nucleotide sequence: TGTGCCACCCGTCATAGCGGGGGTTGGGGGACCGGGGAGCTGTTTTTT.

A note on this clonotype: Given a much more abundant clone one base away, this may be a read error. Because it lacks the conserved phenylalanine or tryptophan at the end, this CDR3 is likely a read error. The DNA is omitted, as the CDR3 cannot be located on it reliably, and the CDR3 follows TCRdb's listing. The rearrangement joins TRBV21-1 to TRBJ2-1. TRBV21-1 is a recognized pseudogene. The length of the CDR3 is 14 amino acids, counting both ends. This CDR3 is CASRPESSYNEQFL.

CDR3 sequence (DNA): TGCAGTGCAGAAGGACTAGCGGGACGGTACAATGAGCAGTTCTTC. Amino acid sequence: CSAEGLAGRYNEQFF. V gene TRBV20-1 combines with J gene TRBJ2-1, with 12 bases fitting TRBD2. The germline V gene has CDR1 DFQATT and CDR2 SNEGSKA (reference sequence). The V gene end was trimmed by 6 bases and the J gene end by 4 bases; junction bases not matched to a gene: 7. The CDR3 contains 15 residues.

In its sample, this clonotype is medium-sized. This chain links TRBV10-3 with TRBJ2-3; possible D gene TRBD1, 6 bases. Per germline, CDR1 ENHRY and CDR2 SYGVKD. With 8 bases removed from V and 6 bases from J, the gap between germline ends came to 9 bases. The CDR3 length is 11 residues. The CDR3 sequence: CAIGQSDTQYF. DNA for the CDR3: TGTGCCATCGGACAGTCGGATACGCAGTATTTT.

A note on this clonotype: One end of the junction does not line up with germline, which may come from a read error. The chain has TRBV2 and TRBJ2-1; D remains ambiguous. Germline CDR1 and CDR2: SNHLY and FYNNEI. The CDR3 extends over 11 amino acids. The DNA for the CDR3 is TGTGCCAGCAGTGTTACAAATGGGCAGTTCTTC. Its translation: CASSVTNGQFF.

This clonotype has ten or more counts. The V gene is TRBV5-1, the J gene TRBJ2-5, with a weak D call TRBD2 (6 bases). V was cut by 7 bases and J by 5 bases, with 15 bases left in between. CDR1 and CDR2 (germline): SGHRS, YFSETQ. CDR3 size: 13 residues. The CDR3 region is CASRTEGGETQYF. In DNA form, the CDR3 reads TGCGCCAGCCGGACGGAGGGTGGGGAGACCCAGTACTTC.

Many counts were recorded for this clonotype. The gene calls are TRBV3-1 and TRBJ1-5, with TRBD1 matching over 7 bases. Looked up from germline, CDR1 is LGHDT and CDR2 is YNNKEL (reference sequence). There are 15 residues in the CDR3. The junction had 8 bases not matched to a gene; V was cut back by 3 bases and J by 6 bases. The CDR3 region has the DNA TGTGCCAGCAGCCAGGGGGACAGTACGACTCAGCCCCAGCATTTT. It encodes CASSQGDSTTQPQHF.

This clonotype was found many times. This chain uses TRBV28 with TRBJ1-2; D gene unclear. CDR1 and CDR2 from the germline V gene are MDHEN and SYDVKM. This CDR3 contains 13 residues. Trimming took off 8 bases at V and 1 base at J, with 11 bases between the two ends. The CDR3 coding sequence is TGTGCCAGCGTGACCGGCGGTAACTATGGCTACACCTTC. Residues: CASVTGGNYGYTF.

In this sample, this clonotype turned up many times. V usage is TRBV15 and J usage is TRBJ2-5; D ambiguous. Trimming stripped 1 base from V and 3 bases from J, with 9 bases between. Germline CDR1 and CDR2: LNHNV and YYDKDF (reference sequence). The CDR3 loop spans 14 amino acids. In DNA form, the CDR3 reads TGTGCCACCAGCAGAGCGGGTAAAGAAGAGACCCAGTACTTC. Protein sequence: CATSRAGKEETQYF.

This clonotype was detected ten times or more. DNA for the CDR3: TGTGCCAGCAGTGAGATTCCCGGGCGGCAAGAGACCCAGTACTTC. It yields the protein CASSEIPGRQETQYF. The chain combines TRBV6-1 with TRBJ2-5; D gene uncertain. Germline V gives CDR1 MNHNS, CDR2 SASEGT. The germline V and J ends were trimmed by 3 bases and 2 bases, with 13 bases remaining between them. CDR3 length equals 15 residues.

The V and J genes are TRBV4-1 and TRBJ2-7, with D tentatively TRBD2 (6 bases). V was trimmed by 0 bases and J by 2 bases, leaving 11 bases between them. CDR1 is MGHRA, CDR2 YSYEKL, per germline. The CDR3 is 15 amino acids. CDR3 sequence: CASSQDTSRPYEQYF. CDR3 in DNA: TGCGCCAGCAGCCAAGATACTAGCCGACCCTACGAGCAGTACTTC.

This clonotype was seen only a few times. A much larger clonotype is one base distant, so this may be a read error. This chain uses TRBV5-8 with TRBJ2-6; D gene unclear. The CDR3 has 10 amino acids. Germline V gives CDR1 SGHTS, CDR2 YDEGEE. CDR3: CVRGSWDLTF. CDR3 in DNA: TGTGTCAGAGGAAGTTGGGACCTGACTTTC.

This chain connects TRBV2 to TRBJ1-6, with D unclear. The V and J ends lost 2 bases and 5 bases respectively, with 7 bases between them. CDR1 is SNHLY, CDR2 FYNNEI, per germline. This CDR3 region has 14 residues. The CDR3 DNA sequence: TGTGCCAGCAGTGAAACAAGAAATAATTCACCCCTCCACTTT. Amino acids: CASSETRNNSPLHF.

This chain links TRBV4-3 with TRBJ2-7; D not certain. Gene TRBJ2-5 matches the end of the DNA better, so the J call may be wrong. CDR1 is LGHNA and CDR2 is YSLEER in the germline V gene. The CDR3 sequence is 15 residues long. The CDR3 reads CASSQDLGSGETQYF. CDR3 coding DNA: TGCGCCAGCAGCCAAGATCTGGGGTCCGGAGAGACCCAGTACTTC.

There are a few counts of this clonotype. This chain uses TRBV11-2 with TRBJ2-3; 11 nucleotides line up with TRBD2. Germline V lookup: CDR1 SGHAT, CDR2 FQNNGV. CDR3 size: 18 residues. V lost 4 bases to trimming and J lost 0 bases; unmatched junction nucleotides: 9. The CDR3, as DNA: TGTGCCAGCAGCTCCATTCTAGCGGGAGGCCCTAGCACAGATACGCAGTATTTT. It is translated as CASSSILAGGPSTDTQYF.

This clonotype showed up many times. This chain joins TRBV10-3 and TRBJ2-5; no clear D gene. The CDR3 sequence is 11 residues long. The germline gives CDR1 ENHRY, CDR2 SYGVKD. The V end lost 0 bases, the J end lost 5 bases, and 1 base lay between the germline ends. The CDR3 spells CAISESETQYF. The CDR3, as DNA: TGTGCCATCAGTGAGTCGGAGACCCAGTACTTC.

The rearrangement links TRBV5-1 to TRBJ2-7, with 7 bases that match TRBD2. Germline CDR1 reads SGHRS; CDR2 reads YFSETQ. The CDR3 has 12 amino acids. The junction had 1 base not matched to a gene; V was cut back by 4 bases and J by 3 bases. CDR3 loop: CASSRDYYEQYF. The CDR3 region has the DNA TGCGCCAGCAGCAGGGACTACTACGAGCAGTACTTC.

The table lists this clonotype with a few counts. The chain combines TRBV12-3 or TRBV12-4 with TRBJ1-2, with TRBD1 identical over 7 bases. J lost 4 bases, V lost 6 bases, and 8 bases had no gene match. The CDR3 has 14 amino acids. The CDR3 coding sequence is TGTGCCAGCAGCTCTCGGGGACAGTCCTATGGCTACACCTTC. Protein sequence: CASSSRGQSYGYTF.

This clonotype showed up many times. The chain carries TRBV20-1 and TRBJ2-1; 9 bases line up with TRBD2. CDR3 length: 18 amino acids. From germline, CDR1 is DFQATT and CDR2 SNEGSKA (reference sequence). J gave up 5 bases and V 6 bases, and 20 bases lay outside the gene matches. The CDR3 coding sequence is TGCAGTGCGCTCCGTCGCCTGTTTACTCGCGGGAGGGACAATGAGCAGTTCTTC. Translation gives CSALRRLFTRGRDNEQFF.

For this clonotype: Germline is not matched at one junction end, which may reflect a read error. V and J are TRBV20-1 and TRBJ2-3; 8 bases map to TRBD2. Germline V CDR1 and CDR2: DFQATT, SNEGSKA (reference sequence). CDR3 size: 14 residues. This chain's CDR3 is CSARAASGPDTQYF. CDR3 DNA: TGCAGTGCTAGAGCGGCTAGCGGGCCAGATACACAGTATTTT.

This clonotype has more than one count but fewer than ten. The chain links TRBV19 to TRBJ1-4; D is unresolved. CDR3 length equals 16 residues. V gave up 3 bases and J gave up 4 bases, with 15 bases separating them. Germline loops: CDR1 LNHDA, CDR2 SQIVND (reference sequence). The CDR3 DNA is TGTGCCAGTAGTATTAGTTTTATTACCGTTAATGAAAAACTGTTTTTT. Protein: CASSISFITVNEKLFF.

The CDR3 reads CASSQPGGGSWGKNIQYF. The CDR3 DNA follows: TGTGCCAGCAGCCAACCGGGGGGCGGGAGCTGGGGCAAAAACATTCAGTACTTC. The chain uses TRBV11-2 and TRBJ2-4; D is possibly TRBD2 (7 bases). CDR1 and CDR2 from the germline V gene are SGHAT and FQNNGV. V was shortened by 5 bases and J by 3 bases, with 23 bases between the two germline ends. This CDR3 contains 18 residues.

This clonotype was picked up many times. The chain carries TRBV7-2 and TRBJ2-7, with 9 bases that match TRBD1. V trimming: 1 base; J trimming: 5 bases; junction bases outside the gene matches: 6. The CDR3 runs to 15 residues. Per the germline V gene, CDR1 is SGHTA and CDR2 is FQGNSA. CDR3 coding DNA: TGTGCCAGCAGCTTAGACAGGGGGCGCCATGACGAGCAGTACTTC. Encoded protein: CASSLDRGRHDEQYF.

This clonotype has at least ten counts. At one end, the junction sequence differs from germline, possibly due to a read error. This rearrangement joins TRBV18 to TRBJ2-5; D gene uncertain. The germline V gene encodes CDR1 KGHSH and CDR2 LQKENI. The CDR3 length is 11 residues. The CDR3 loop is CASSPGETQYF. The CDR3 bases are TGCGCCAGCAGCCCAGGAGAGACCCAGTACTTC.

This clonotype was picked up many times. The chain couples TRBV2 to TRBJ1-2, with a weak D call TRBD1 (5 bases). The germline CDR1 and CDR2 sequences are SNHLY and FYNNEI. The ends were cut back, 7 bases at V and 2 bases at J, with 8 bases in the middle. The CDR3 runs to 12 residues. DNA of the CDR3: TGTGCCAGCAACGGGGGGAACTATGGCTACACCTTC. It translates to CASNGGNYGYTF.